The rows below give T cell receptor beta chains drawn from one sample of a study of CD8 T cells in acute hepatitis C reinfection. Sequencing used immunoSEQ multiplex PCR; TCRdb keeps in-frame clones, though not all of them. Among 30,000 to 45,000 clones listed, approximately 85% were seen once. Sequencing was done on a sample of naive CD8+ T cells from PBMCs. These receptors came from a woman under 30 who spontaneously cleared hepatitis C infection. Each CDR3 is given with its conserved first and last residue. A D gene is named only where the DNA matches it firmly. Clone size, where shown, is once, few, many, or a class for clones that have expanded.

v_call	j_call	clone_size	d_call	cdr3_nt	cdr3_aa
TRBV27	TRBJ1-4	-	TRBD1	TGTGCCAGCAGCCGACAGGGCTCTAATGAAAAACTGTTTTTT	CASSRQGSNEKLFF
TRBV13	TRBJ2-1	-	-	TGTGCCAGCAGCTTAGAAGGGGGGATAACCTACAATGAGCAGTTCTTC	CASSLEGGITYNEQFF
TRBV7-9	TRBJ2-3	once	TRBD2	TGTGCCAGCAGCCTTAGCGGGAGGGCCGCAGATACGCAGTATTTT	CASSLSGRAADTQYF
TRBV6-4	TRBJ2-7	-	-	TGTGCCAGCAGTGACTCGAGAGGACGTACCTCCGCCTACGAGCAGTACTTC	CASSDSRGRTSAYEQYF
TRBV5-1	TRBJ2-4	-	TRBD2	TGCGCCAGCAGCCGCGGGACTAGCGGGATGGGGCTAGCCAAAAACATTCAGTACTTC	CASSRGTSGMGLAKNIQYF
TRBV2	TRBJ2-3	-	TRBD1	TGTGCCAGCAGTGAAGGGGTGGGACAGGGGACAGATACGCAGTATTTT	CASSEGVGQGTDTQYF
TRBV11-2	TRBJ2-3	-	-	TGTGCCAGCAGCTTAGAAGACAGCACAGATACGCAGTATTTT	CASSLEDSTDTQYF
TRBV13	TRBJ2-3	-	TRBD1	TGTGCCAGCAGCTCCCAACAGGCCGGGACAGCCTCCACCACTGTCACAGATACGCAGTATTTT	CASSSQQAGTASTTVTDTQYF
TRBV7-3	TRBJ2-5	-	-	TGTGCCAGCAGCCTTAATGGGGAGGAGACCCAGTACTTC	CASSLNGEETQYF
TRBV9	TRBJ2-2	-	-	TGTGCCAGCAGCGTAGAGGCTGCGGCCCCGGGAGGGGAGCTGTTTTTT	CASSVEAAAPGGELFF
TRBV27	TRBJ2-3	-	-	TGTGCCAGCAGTTTTCAGGGACTGCAAACAGATACGCAGTATTTT	CASSFQGLQTDTQYF
TRBV7-6	TRBJ2-1	-	TRBD2	TGTGCCAGCAGCCGATCTCTAGCGGGAGTAGTTAATGAGCAGTTCTTC	CASSRSLAGVVNEQFF
TRBV6-5	TRBJ1-5	-	-	TGTGCCAGCAGTTCCTATGGGGGGCGCAATCAGCCCCAGCATTTT	CASSSYGGRNQPQHF
TRBV7-8	TRBJ2-4	once	-	TGTGCCGTTGAAGGGACCAAAAACATTCAGTACTTC	CAVEGTKNIQYF
TRBV12-5	TRBJ1-1	-	TRBD1	TGTGCTAGTGGTTCGGGACAGGGTAACACTGAAGCTTTCTTT	CASGSGQGNTEAFF
TRBV7-2	TRBJ2-2	-	-	TGTGCCAGCAGCTATCCGCAGGGGATTGGCACCGGGGAGCTGTTTTTT	CASSYPQGIGTGELFF
TRBV11-2	TRBJ1-1	-	TRBD1	TGTGCCAGCAGCCCTTTGGGGACAGGGAACACTGAAGCTTTCTTT	CASSPLGTGNTEAFF
TRBV19	TRBJ2-4	-	-	TGTGCCAGTAGTATAGGGGGCGCTTCCAAAAACATTCAGTACTTC	CASSIGGASKNIQYF
TRBV15	TRBJ2-7	-	-	TGTGCCACCTCCGCTAGTACGCCCTACGAGCAGTACTTC	CATSASTPYEQYF
TRBV7-9	TRBJ1-2	-	-	TGTGCCAGCAGCGTGACAGCCTATGGCTACACCTTC	CASSVTAYGYTF
TRBV7-3	TRBJ2-1	once	-	TGTGCCAGCAGCTTGGGCATCCTCTCCTACAATGAGCAGTTCTTC	CASSLGILSYNEQFF
TRBV14	TRBJ2-7	-	-	TGTGCCAGCAGCCAATGGGCGGCAGATCCCTCCTACGAGCAGTACTTC	CASSQWAADPSYEQYF
TRBV6-1	TRBJ1-4	once	-	TGTGCCAGCAGTGAGCTTCAGGGCTCGACTGAAAAACTGTTTTTT	CASSELQGSTEKLFF
TRBV30	TRBJ1-1	-	-	TGTGCCTGGAGACCAGGGACCAGATCAGGCGCTGAAGCTTTCTTT	CAWRPGTRSGAEAFF
TRBV27	TRBJ1-1	few	-	TGTGCCAGCAGTTTATCGTTCAGGGCTTGGAGCACTGAAGCTTTCTTT	CASSLSFRAWSTEAFF
TRBV7-9	TRBJ2-7	few	TRBD2	TGTGCCAGCAGCTCGATGGGACTAGCGGGATTCGACGAGCAGTACTTC	CASSSMGLAGFDEQYF
TRBV25-1	TRBJ1-1	-	-	TGTGCCAGCAGTGTCGGGGGCGGCACTGAAGCTTTCTTT	CASSVGGGTEAFF
TRBV11-3	TRBJ2-7	once	-	TGTGCCAGCAGCTTAACCGGGGACGAGCAGTACTTC	CASSLTGDEQYF
TRBV5-6	TRBJ2-7	-	-	TGTGCCAGCAGCTTGTACGGTGACGAGCAGTACTTC	CASSLYGDEQYF
TRBV15	TRBJ2-7	-	-	TGTGCCACCAGCAGAGAAGGCATTAGCACAAAGTACTTC	CATSREGISTKYF